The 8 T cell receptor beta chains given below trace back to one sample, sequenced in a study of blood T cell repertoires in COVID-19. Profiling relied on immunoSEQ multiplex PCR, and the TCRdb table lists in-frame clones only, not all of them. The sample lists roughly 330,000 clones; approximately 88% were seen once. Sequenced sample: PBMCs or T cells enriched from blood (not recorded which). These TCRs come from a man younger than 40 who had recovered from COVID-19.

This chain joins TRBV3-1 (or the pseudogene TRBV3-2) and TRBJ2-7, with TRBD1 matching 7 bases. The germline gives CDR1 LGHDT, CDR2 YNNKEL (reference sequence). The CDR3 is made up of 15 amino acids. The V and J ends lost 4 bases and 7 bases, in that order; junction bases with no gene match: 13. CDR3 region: CASSRASTGVGEQYF. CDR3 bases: TGTGCCAGCAGCCGAGCATCCACAGGGGTAGGGGAGCAGTACTTC.

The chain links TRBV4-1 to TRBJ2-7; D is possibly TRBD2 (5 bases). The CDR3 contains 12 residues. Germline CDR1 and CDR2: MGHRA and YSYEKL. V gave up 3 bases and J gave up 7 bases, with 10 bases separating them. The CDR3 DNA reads TGCGCCAGCAGCCAGTATCCGGGAGAGCAGTACTTC. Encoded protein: CASSQYPGEQYF.

CDR3: CASSPDKLRGGISEAFF. The CDR3 DNA reads as TGTGCCAGCTCACCTGATAAACTACGAGGGGGCATCTCTGAAGCTTTCTTT. The chain carries TRBV18 and TRBJ1-1; 7 bases are a match to TRBD1. With V trimmed by 3 bases and J by 6 bases, 16 bases remained unmatched. The CDR3 extends over 17 amino acids. Germline values: CDR1 KGHSH, CDR2 LQKENI.

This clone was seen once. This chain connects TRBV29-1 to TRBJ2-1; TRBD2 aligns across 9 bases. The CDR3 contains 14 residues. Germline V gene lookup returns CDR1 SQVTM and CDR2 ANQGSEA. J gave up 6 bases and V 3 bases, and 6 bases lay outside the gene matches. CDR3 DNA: TGCAGCGTTGATAAGGGACTAGCACGCAATGAGCAGTTCTTC. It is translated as CSVDKGLARNEQFF.

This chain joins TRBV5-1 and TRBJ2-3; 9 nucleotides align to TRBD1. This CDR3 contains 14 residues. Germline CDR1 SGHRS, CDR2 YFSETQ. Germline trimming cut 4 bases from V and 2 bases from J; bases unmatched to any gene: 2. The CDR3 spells CASSGDRATDTQYF. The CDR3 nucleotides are TGCGCCAGCAGCGGGGACAGGGCCACAGATACGCAGTATTTT.

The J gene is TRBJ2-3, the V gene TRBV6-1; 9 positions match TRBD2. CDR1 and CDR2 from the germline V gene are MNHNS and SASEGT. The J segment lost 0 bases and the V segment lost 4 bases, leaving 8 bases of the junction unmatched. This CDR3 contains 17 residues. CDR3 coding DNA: TGTGCCAGCAGTGTCGCCATAGCGGGGGCCAGCACAGATACGCAGTATTTT. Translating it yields CASSVAIAGASTDTQYF.

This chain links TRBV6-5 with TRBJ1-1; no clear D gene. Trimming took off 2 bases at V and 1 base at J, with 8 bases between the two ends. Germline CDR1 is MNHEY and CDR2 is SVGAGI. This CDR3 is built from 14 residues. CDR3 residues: CASSYGWRNTEAFF. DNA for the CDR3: TGTGCCAGCAGTTACGGGTGGAGGAACACTGAAGCTTTCTTT.

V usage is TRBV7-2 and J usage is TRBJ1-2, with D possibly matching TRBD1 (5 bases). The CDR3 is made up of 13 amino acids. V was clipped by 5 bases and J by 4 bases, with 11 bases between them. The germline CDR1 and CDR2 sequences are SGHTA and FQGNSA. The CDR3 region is CASSRDRAYGYTF. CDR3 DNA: TGTGCCAGCAGCCGAGACAGAGCCTATGGCTACACCTTC. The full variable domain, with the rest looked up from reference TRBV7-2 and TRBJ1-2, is GAGVSQSPSNKVTEKGKDVELRCDPISGHTALYWYRQSLGQGLEFLIYFQGNSAPDKSGLPSDRFSAERTGGSVSTLTIQRTQQEDSAVYLCASSRDRAYGYTFGSGTRLTVV.